This T cell receptor (beta chain) was identified in a study of control samples from healthy donors and cancer patients. Sequencing was performed with immunoSEQ multiplex PCR; in TCRdb, only in-frame clones are kept and a portion is missing. The table includes around 150,000 clones, approximately 96% detected once. Germline assignment: CDR1 SGDLS and CDR2 YYNGEE. V was pared by 4 bases and J by 9 bases, with 13 bases of the junction left unmatched. CDR3 length: 15 residues. The chain carries TRBV9 and TRBJ2-1, with 7 bases identical to TRBD1. Sequencing input: blood. The sequence derives from a woman aged 30 to 39 in good health. DNA of the CDR3: TGTGCCAGCAGCCTCCGGGCCTCATCAGGGGGTGAGCAGTTCTTC. The encoded protein is CASSLRASSGGEQFF.